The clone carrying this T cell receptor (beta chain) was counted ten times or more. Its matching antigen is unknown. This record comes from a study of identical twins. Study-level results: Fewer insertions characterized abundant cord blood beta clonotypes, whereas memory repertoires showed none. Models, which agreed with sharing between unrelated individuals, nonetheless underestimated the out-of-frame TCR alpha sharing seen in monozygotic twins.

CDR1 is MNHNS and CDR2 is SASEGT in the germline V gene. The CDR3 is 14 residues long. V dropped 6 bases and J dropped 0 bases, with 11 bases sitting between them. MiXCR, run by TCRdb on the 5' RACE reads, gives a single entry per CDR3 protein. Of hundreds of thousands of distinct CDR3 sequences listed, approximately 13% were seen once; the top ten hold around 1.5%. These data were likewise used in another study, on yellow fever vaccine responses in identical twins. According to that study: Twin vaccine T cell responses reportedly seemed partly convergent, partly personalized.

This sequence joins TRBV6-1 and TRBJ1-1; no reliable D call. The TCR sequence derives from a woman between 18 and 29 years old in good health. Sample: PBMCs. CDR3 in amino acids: CASRILGMNTEAFF. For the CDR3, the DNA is TGTGCCAGCAGAATTTTGGGGATGAACACTGAAGCTTTCTTT.